This T cell receptor beta chain is from a study of blood T cell repertoires in COVID-19. Study processing details: The assay estimated nucleated cells by amplifying reference gene primers. Profiled with immunoSEQ multiplex PCR; TCRdb holds only in-frame clones, not every one. V, J and clone size were drawn from that table, and D and trimming were deduced from the DNA. Here the sample spans tens of thousands of clones, approximately 88% being singletons. Germline trimming cut 5 bases from V and 5 bases from J; bases unmatched to any gene: 8. The CDR3 runs 15 residues. The germline gives CDR1 LNHDA, CDR2 SQIVND (reference sequence).

Sequenced sample: peripheral blood. The clonotype originates from a man aged 35 to 55 with acute or convalescent COVID-19. The chain has TRBV19 and TRBJ2-3; 9 bases are shared with TRBD1. DNA for the CDR3: TGTGCCAGTAGTCTCCGGACAGGGGATGGAGATACGCAGTATTTT. It encodes CASSLRTGDGDTQYF.